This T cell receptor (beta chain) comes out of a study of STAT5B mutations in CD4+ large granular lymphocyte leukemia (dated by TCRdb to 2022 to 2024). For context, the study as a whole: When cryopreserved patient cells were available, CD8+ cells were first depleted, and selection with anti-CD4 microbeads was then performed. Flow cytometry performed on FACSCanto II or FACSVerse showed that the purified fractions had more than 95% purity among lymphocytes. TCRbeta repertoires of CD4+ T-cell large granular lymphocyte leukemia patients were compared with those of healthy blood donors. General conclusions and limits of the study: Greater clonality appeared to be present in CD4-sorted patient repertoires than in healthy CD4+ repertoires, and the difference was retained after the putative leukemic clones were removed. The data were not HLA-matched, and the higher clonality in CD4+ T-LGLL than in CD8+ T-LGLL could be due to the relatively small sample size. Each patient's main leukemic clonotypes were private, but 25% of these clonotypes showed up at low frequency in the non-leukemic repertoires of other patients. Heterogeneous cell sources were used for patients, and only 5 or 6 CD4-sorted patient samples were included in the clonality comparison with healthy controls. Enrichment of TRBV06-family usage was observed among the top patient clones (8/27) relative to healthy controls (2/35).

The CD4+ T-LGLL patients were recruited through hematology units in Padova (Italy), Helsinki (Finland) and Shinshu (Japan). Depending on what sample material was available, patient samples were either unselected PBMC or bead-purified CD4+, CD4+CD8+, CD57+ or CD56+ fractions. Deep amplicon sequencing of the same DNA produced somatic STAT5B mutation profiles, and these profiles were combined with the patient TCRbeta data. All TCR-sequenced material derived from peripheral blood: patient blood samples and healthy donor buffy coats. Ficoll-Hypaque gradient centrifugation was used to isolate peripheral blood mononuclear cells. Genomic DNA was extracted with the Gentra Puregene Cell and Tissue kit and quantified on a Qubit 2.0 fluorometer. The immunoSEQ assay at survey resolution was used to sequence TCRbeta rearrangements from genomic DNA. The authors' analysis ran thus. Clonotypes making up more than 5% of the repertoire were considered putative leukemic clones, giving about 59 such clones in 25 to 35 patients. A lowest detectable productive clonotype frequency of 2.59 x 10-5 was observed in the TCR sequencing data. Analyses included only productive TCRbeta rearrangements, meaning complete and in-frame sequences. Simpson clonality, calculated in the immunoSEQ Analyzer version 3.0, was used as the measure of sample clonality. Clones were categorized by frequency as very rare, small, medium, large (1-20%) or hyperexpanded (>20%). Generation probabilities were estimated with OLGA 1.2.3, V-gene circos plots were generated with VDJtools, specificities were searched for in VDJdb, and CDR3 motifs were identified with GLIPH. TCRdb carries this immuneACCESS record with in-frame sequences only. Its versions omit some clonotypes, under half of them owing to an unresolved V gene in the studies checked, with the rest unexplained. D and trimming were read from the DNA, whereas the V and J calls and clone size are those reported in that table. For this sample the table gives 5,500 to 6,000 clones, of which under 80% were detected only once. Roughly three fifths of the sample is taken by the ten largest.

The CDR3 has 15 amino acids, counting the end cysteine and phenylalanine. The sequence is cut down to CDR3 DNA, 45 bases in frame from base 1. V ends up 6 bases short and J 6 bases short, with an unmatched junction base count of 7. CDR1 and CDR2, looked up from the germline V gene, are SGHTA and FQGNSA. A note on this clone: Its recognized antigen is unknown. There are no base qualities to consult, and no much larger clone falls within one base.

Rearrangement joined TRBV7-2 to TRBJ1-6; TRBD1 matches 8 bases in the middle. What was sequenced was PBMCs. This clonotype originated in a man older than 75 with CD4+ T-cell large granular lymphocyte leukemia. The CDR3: CASSRPTGANSPLHF. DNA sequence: TGTGCCAGCAGTCGACCGACAGGGGCTAATTCACCCCTCCACTTT.